These 27 T cell receptor beta chains originate from one sample sequenced in a study of T cell changes during pregnancy in multiple sclerosis (dated by TCRdb to between 2017 and 2020). Library prep was done by the immunoSEQ multiplex PCR assay. This immuneACCESS table, as held by TCRdb, lists in-frame sequences with V and J called but not all clones. Of the missing ones, under half trace to an unresolved V gene in checked studies; the others have no known cause. The sample table shows approximately 59,000 clones, and around 95% are seen once. 0.36% of the sample lies in the top ten. The sequencing here drew on CD4+ T cells from peripheral blood mononuclear cells, taken before pregnancy. The origin of the receptors is a female donor with multiple sclerosis, enrolled in a pregnancy study.

The chain employs TRBV2 and TRBJ1-4, with D possibly TRBD1 on 5 matching bases. V lost 3 bases and J 3 bases, leaving 8 bases between the germline ends. CDR1 is SNHLY and CDR2 is FYNNEI in the germline V gene. The CDR3 runs to 14 residues. The CDR3 DNA reads TGTGCCAGCAGTGAGGGGCAGGCTAATGAAAAACTGTTTTTT. It codes for CASSEGQANEKLFF.

The chain employs TRBV14 and TRBJ2-7, with D tentatively TRBD2 (5 bases). The V gene's germline CDR1 is SGHDN and CDR2 FVKESK. V lost 3 bases and J 4 bases, leaving 10 bases between the germline ends. The CDR3 loop spans 13 amino acids. The CDR3 sequence: CASSHDSVYEQYF. The CDR3 nucleotides are TGTGCCAGCAGCCACGATAGCGTATACGAGCAGTACTTC.

This chain connects TRBV6-5 to TRBJ2-7; D is undetermined. Deletions cut 6 bases from V and 0 bases from J, with 12 bases between. Germline CDR1 and CDR2: MNHEY and SVGAGI. The CDR3 runs 14 residues. Written as DNA, the CDR3 is TGTGCCAGCAGCAAGACACCCAACTCCTACGAGCAGTACTTC. It is translated as CASSKTPNSYEQYF.

The chain couples TRBV19 to TRBJ1-2, with a tentative D call TRBD1 (5 bases). The CDR3 runs to 15 residues. The V end was cut by 8 bases, the J end by 5 bases, with 21 bases between. The germline V gene encodes CDR1 LNHDA and CDR2 SQIVND (reference sequence). The CDR3 coding sequence is TGTGCCAGTTGGGGCAGGACACCGGGGACTTATGGCTACACCTTC. Translated: CASWGRTPGTYGYTF.

The V call is TRBV9, the J call TRBJ1-2; TRBD1 is a possible D gene (5 bases). The CDR3 has 15 amino acids. Germline CDR1 and CDR2: SGDLS and YYNGEE. V was shortened by 0 bases and J by 7 bases, with 16 bases between the two germline ends. This CDR3 reads CASSVGGSTVGGYTF. CDR3 nucleotide sequence: TGTGCCAGCAGCGTAGGGGGCAGTACAGTGGGTGGCTACACCTTC.

The chain links TRBV7-9 to TRBJ2-5; 7 bases are shared with TRBD2. The CDR3 covers 15 residues. Germline V lookup: CDR1 SEHNR, CDR2 FQNEAQ (reference sequence). V was pared by 3 bases and J by 2 bases, with 6 bases of the junction left unmatched. This chain's CDR3 is CASSFSGAMQETQYF. The CDR3 DNA is TGTGCCAGCAGCTTCAGCGGGGCCATGCAAGAGACCCAGTACTTC.

This chain links TRBV6-1 with TRBJ2-5; 10 bases line up with TRBD2. Germline V gene data show CDR1 as MNHNS and CDR2 as SASEGT. V lost 9 bases to trimming and J lost 5 bases; unmatched junction nucleotides: 12. This CDR3 contains 15 residues. Here the CDR3 DNA reads TGTGCCAGTACCCTAGCGGGAGAGAAGGGGGAGACCCAGTACTTC. Its protein is CASTLAGEKGETQYF.

V gene TRBV11-2 combines with J gene TRBJ2-3, with D uncertain. The CDR3 length is 14 residues. CDR1 is SGHAT and CDR2 is FQNNGV in the germline V gene. Trimming removed 6 bases at V and 4 bases at J, with 14 bases between. CDR3 residues: CASRNLRGSDTQYF. Written as DNA, the CDR3 is TGTGCCAGCAGGAACCTTAGAGGTTCAGATACGCAGTATTTT.

The chain employs TRBV6-5 and TRBJ2-5; weak D call: TRBD1 (6 bases). The CDR3 is 16 residues long. Looked up from germline, CDR1 is MNHEY and CDR2 is SVGAGI. Trimming removed 0 bases at V and 5 bases at J, with 16 bases between. In nucleotides, the CDR3 is TGTGCCAGCAGTTACTCGGGCAGGGGTTGGACGGAGACCCAGTACTTC. This codes for CASSYSGRGWTETQYF.

The V call is TRBV5-4, the J call TRBJ1-4; no clear D. The V end lost 4 bases, the J end lost 10 bases, and 11 bases lay between the germline ends. The CDR3 runs to 12 residues. Germline V CDR1 and CDR2: SGHNT, YYREEE (reference sequence). The CDR3 here is CASSPPGGKLFF. The CDR3 nucleotides read TGTGCCAGCAGCCCGCCCGGCGGAAAACTGTTTTTT. Filled out from reference TRBV5-4 and TRBJ1-4, the complete variable domain reads ETGVTQSPTHLIKTRGQQVTLRCSSQSGHNTVSWYQQALGQGPQFIFQYYREEENGRGNFPPRFSGLQFPNYSSELNVNALELDDSALYLCASSPPGGKLFFGSGTQLSVL.

The chain couples TRBV5-1 to TRBJ2-3; 8 nucleotides agree with TRBD2. The CDR3 loop spans 16 amino acids. Germline CDR1 is SGHRS and CDR2 is YFSETQ. Unmatched junction bases numbered 8, after V lost 0 bases and J lost 5 bases. DNA of the CDR3: TGCGCCAGCAGCTTGGTAACGGGAGGGCCACAAGATACGCAGTATTTT. Its translation: CASSLVTGGPQDTQYF.

This clone was recorded a few times. The chain joins TRBV15 to TRBJ2-3; TRBD2 matches at 10 bases. The trim removed 0 bases at V and 0 bases at J, leaving 3 bases unmatched. Germline CDR1 LNHNV, CDR2 YYDKDF (reference sequence). This CDR3 is 17 amino acids long. CDR3 residues: CATSREATSGSTDTQYF. The CDR3 DNA reads TGTGCCACCAGCAGAGAGGCGACTAGCGGGAGCACAGATACGCAGTATTTT.

This chain connects TRBV7-9 to TRBJ1-5, with TRBD1 matching 7 bases. CDR1 is SEHNR, CDR2 FQNEAQ, per germline (reference sequence). The CDR3 spans 11 residues. Losses at the gene ends were 10 bases for V and 5 bases for J; bases not matched to a gene: 2. Written as DNA, the CDR3 is TGTGCCACCGGGACAGATCAGCCCCAGCATTTT. This codes for CATGTDQPQHF.

V is TRBV7-3 and J is TRBJ2-1; D perhaps matches TRBD2 (6 bases). The V end was cut by 5 bases, the J end by 0 bases, with 11 bases between. The CDR3 is 15 residues long. Germline V CDR1 and CDR2: SGHTA, FQGTGA. The CDR3 coding sequence is TGTGCCAGCAGCCTGCCCGGGAGCTCCTACAATGAGCAGTTCTTC. Its protein is CASSLPGSSYNEQFF. Together with reference TRBV7-3 and TRBJ2-1, the CDR3 gives the full variable domain: GAGVSQTPSNKVTEKGKYVELRCDPISGHTALYWYRQSLGQGPEFLIYFQGTGAADDSGLPNDRFFAVRPEGSVSTLKIQRTERGDSAVYLCASSLPGSSYNEQFFGPGTRLTVL.

The chain couples TRBV7-6 to TRBJ2-5; 8 nucleotides line up with TRBD1. Germline V gene sequence: CDR1 SGHVS, CDR2 FNYEAQ. The CDR3 has 15 amino acids. The V gene end was trimmed by 2 bases and the J gene end by 5 bases; junction bases not matched to a gene: 7. The CDR3 DNA sequence: TGTGCCAGCAGCTTATTGTCAGGGGGCTGGGAGACCCAGTACTTC. Amino acid sequence: CASSLLSGGWETQYF.

This sequence joins TRBV15 and TRBJ1-2; D gene uncertain. Trimming took off 7 bases at V and 3 bases at J, with 12 bases between the two ends. The CDR3 runs 13 residues. Germline V CDR1 and CDR2: LNHNV, YYDKDF (reference sequence). The CDR3 nucleotides are TGTGCCACCATCGGTGACAAAGACTATGGCTACACCTTC. It translates to CATIGDKDYGYTF. Drawing the rest from reference TRBV15 and TRBJ1-2, the complete variable domain is DAMVIQNPRYQVTQFGKPVTLSCSQTLNHNVMYWYQQKSSQAPKLLFHYYDKDFNNEADTPDNFQSRRPNTSFCFLDIRSPGLGDTAMYLCATIGDKDYGYTFGSGTRLTVV.

V usage is TRBV12-5 and J usage is TRBJ2-2, with TRBD2 matching over 10 bases. The CDR3 covers 15 residues. CDR1 and CDR2 from the germline V gene are LGHNT and FRNRAP. The ends lost 5 bases at V and 3 bases at J; junction bases unmatched: 3. CDR3 residues: CASGLGLADTGELFF. The CDR3 DNA follows: TGTGCTAGTGGTCTCGGACTAGCGGACACCGGGGAGCTGTTTTTT.

This rearrangement joins TRBV7-2 to TRBJ2-3; 7 bases map to TRBD2. Trimming cost V 2 bases and J 1 base; bases outside gene matches: 3. The CDR3 runs to 15 residues. The V gene's germline CDR1 is SGHTA and CDR2 FQGNSA. The CDR3 is CASSLSGTGTDTQYF. CDR3 bases: TGTGCCAGCAGCTTAAGCGGGACGGGCACAGATACGCAGTATTTT.

The chain carries TRBV7-2 and TRBJ2-2; no firm D call. Germline V gene sequence: CDR1 SGHTA, CDR2 FQGNSA. V was shortened by 4 bases and J by 5 bases, with 8 bases between the two germline ends. The CDR3 is 13 amino acids. DNA of the CDR3: TGTGCCAGCAGCTCTTATCTGACCGGGGAGCTGTTTTTT. Amino acids: CASSSYLTGELFF.

The chain recombines TRBV19 with TRBJ1-2, with 9 bases lining up with TRBD1. The V and J ends lost 5 bases and 2 bases, in that order; junction bases with no gene match: 9. The V gene's germline CDR1 is LNHDA and CDR2 SQIVND (reference sequence). The CDR3 loop spans 16 amino acids. As DNA, the CDR3 is TGTGCCAGTAGTGTTCCGGGACAGGGCTCAAACTATGGCTACACCTTC. Translated, it gives CASSVPGQGSNYGYTF.

This sequence joins TRBV6-5 and TRBJ1-2; a possible D gene is TRBD1 (6 bases). The germline V gene has CDR1 MNHEY and CDR2 SVGAGI. The germline V and J ends were trimmed by 2 bases and 6 bases, with 10 bases remaining between them. The length of the CDR3 is 13 residues. In nucleotides, the CDR3 is TGTGCCAGCAGTTACGGGGACAAAAATGGCTACACCTTC. Amino acid sequence: CASSYGDKNGYTF.

This chain uses TRBV7-9 with TRBJ1-1; 7 bases are a match to TRBD1. The CDR3 totals 16 residues. V lost 4 bases to trimming and J lost 0 bases; unmatched junction nucleotides: 8. Germline CDR1 reads SEHNR; CDR2 reads FQNEAQ (reference sequence). The DNA of the CDR3 is TGTGCCAGCAGCTCACCGCCGGGACAGATGAACACTGAAGCTTTCTTT. It translates to CASSSPPGQMNTEAFF.

The genes are TRBV7-2 and TRBJ2-7, with TRBD1 matching 10 bases. This CDR3 is 16 amino acids long. In germline, CDR1 is SGHTA, CDR2 FQGNSA. The V and J ends lost 5 bases and 6 bases, in that order; junction bases with no gene match: 13. The CDR3 bases are TGTGCCAGCAGCCCCATCGCGGCGACAGGGGGCTCCGAGCAGTACTTC. Encoded protein: CASSPIAATGGSEQYF.

The chain uses TRBV7-9 and TRBJ1-1; maybe TRBD1 (5 bases). Between the trimmed V and J ends, which lost 1 base and 1 base, there was a span of 7 bases. The CDR3 extends over 14 amino acids. Germline V lookup: CDR1 SEHNR, CDR2 FQNEAQ (reference sequence). The CDR3: CASSLGQGNTEAFF. The CDR3, as DNA: TGTGCCAGCAGCTTAGGTCAGGGGAACACTGAAGCTTTCTTT.

In this sample, this clone turned up a few times. The V call is TRBV9, the J call TRBJ1-1; 7 nucleotides line up with TRBD1. Germline V CDR1 and CDR2: SGDLS, YYNGEE. The CDR3 has 13 amino acids. V was clipped by 6 bases and J by 1 base; unmatched bases: 3. The CDR3 nucleotides are TGTGCCAGCAAGAGGACAGGGAACACTGAAGCTTTCTTT. It encodes CASKRTGNTEAFF.

The V and J genes are TRBV27 and TRBJ1-1, with 9 positions matching TRBD1. The V gene end was trimmed by 7 bases and the J gene end by 1 base; junction bases not matched to a gene: 4. CDR3 length: 14 residues. Germline V gives CDR1 MNHEY, CDR2 SMNVEV (reference sequence). CDR3 amino acids: CASNNRGPNTEAFF. CDR3 bases: TGTGCCAGCAATAACAGGGGGCCGAACACTGAAGCTTTCTTT.

The chain uses TRBV4-1 and TRBJ2-2; 8 bases map to TRBD2. Germline V gene data show CDR1 as MGHRA and CDR2 as YSYEKL. The CDR3 has 17 residues. V lost 0 bases to trimming and J lost 1 base; unmatched junction nucleotides: 4. The CDR3 DNA is TGCGCCAGCAGCCAAGAACTAACTAGCGGGAACACCGGGGAGCTGTTTTTT. Translating gives CASSQELTSGNTGELFF.